This T cell receptor (beta chain) was observed in a study of shared clonotypes between healthy human individuals. Per the germline V gene, CDR1 is MDHEN and CDR2 is SYDVKM. The CDR3 runs 15 residues. Trimming removed 7 bases at V and 0 bases at J, with 13 bases between. TCRdb's copy holds only in-frame clones and misses some; the assay was immunoSEQ multiplex PCR. The sample has 2,500,000 or so clones, about 90% seen once. This clone was detected only once. The source is a man aged 18 to 29 in good health. Some clones in this sample may be carry-over from other donors' samples. Sequencing was done on a sample of naive CD4+ T cells from PBMCs. Subset defined: CD45RA+ positively selected. The chain uses TRBV28 and TRBJ2-1; D possibly corresponds to TRBD1 (5 bases). Written as DNA, the CDR3 is TGTGCCAGCACCACGACAGTGAGCTCCTACAATGAGCAGTTCTTC. Its translation is CASTTTVSSYNEQFF. The whole variable domain, remainder taken from reference TRBV28 and TRBJ2-1, is DVKVTQSSRYLVKRTGEKVFLECVQDMDHENMFWYRQDPGLGLRLIYFSYDVKMKEKGDIPEGYSVSREKKERFSLILESASTNQTSMYLCASTTTVSSYNEQFFGPGTRLTVL.